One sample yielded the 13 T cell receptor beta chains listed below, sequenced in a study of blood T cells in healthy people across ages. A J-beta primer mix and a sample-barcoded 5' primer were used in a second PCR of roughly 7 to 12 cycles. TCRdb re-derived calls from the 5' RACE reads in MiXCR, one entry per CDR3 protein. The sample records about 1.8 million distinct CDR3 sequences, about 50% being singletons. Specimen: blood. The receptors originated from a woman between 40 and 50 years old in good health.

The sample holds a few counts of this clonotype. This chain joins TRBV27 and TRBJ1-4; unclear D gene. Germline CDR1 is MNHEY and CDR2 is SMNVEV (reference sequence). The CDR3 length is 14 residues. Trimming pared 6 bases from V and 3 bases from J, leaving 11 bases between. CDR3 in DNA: TGTGCCAGCAGGGACGGGGTGGCTAATGAAAAACTGTTTTTT. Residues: CASRDGVANEKLFF.

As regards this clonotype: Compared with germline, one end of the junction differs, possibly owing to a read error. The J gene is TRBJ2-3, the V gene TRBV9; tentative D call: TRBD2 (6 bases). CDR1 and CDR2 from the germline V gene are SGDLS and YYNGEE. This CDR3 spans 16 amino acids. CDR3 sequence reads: CACSQVASGGTDTQYF. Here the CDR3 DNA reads TGTGCCTGCAGCCAGGTGGCATCGGGGGGCACAGATACGCAGTATTTT.

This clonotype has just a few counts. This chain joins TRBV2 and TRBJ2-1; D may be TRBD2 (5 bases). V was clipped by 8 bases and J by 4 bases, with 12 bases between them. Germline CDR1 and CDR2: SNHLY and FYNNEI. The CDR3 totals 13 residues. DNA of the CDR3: TGTGCCAGCCCGAAAGGCGGGTACAATGAGCAGTTCTTC. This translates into CASPKGGYNEQFF.

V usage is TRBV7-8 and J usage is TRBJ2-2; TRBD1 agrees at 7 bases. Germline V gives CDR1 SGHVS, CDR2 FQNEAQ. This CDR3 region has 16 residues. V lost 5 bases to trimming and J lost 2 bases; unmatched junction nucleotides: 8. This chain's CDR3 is CASSHATGVNTGELFF. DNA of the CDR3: TGTGCCAGCAGCCACGCCACAGGGGTTAACACCGGGGAGCTGTTTTTT.

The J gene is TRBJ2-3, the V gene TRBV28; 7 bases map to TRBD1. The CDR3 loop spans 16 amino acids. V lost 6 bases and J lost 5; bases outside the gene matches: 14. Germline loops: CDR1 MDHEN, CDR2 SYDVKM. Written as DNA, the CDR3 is TGTGCCAGCAGGCCAAATAAGGACAGGATGGTAGATACGCAGTATTTT. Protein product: CASRPNKDRMVDTQYF.

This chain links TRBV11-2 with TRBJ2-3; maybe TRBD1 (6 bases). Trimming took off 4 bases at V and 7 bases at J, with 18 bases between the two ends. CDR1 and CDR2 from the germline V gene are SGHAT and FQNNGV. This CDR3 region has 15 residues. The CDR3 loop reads CASSSPRTERHTQYF. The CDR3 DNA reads TGTGCCAGCAGCTCACCAAGGACAGAGCGACATACGCAGTATTTT. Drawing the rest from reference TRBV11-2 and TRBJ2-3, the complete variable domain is EAGVAQSPRYKIIEKRQSVAFWCNPISGHATLYWYQQILGQGPKLLIQFQNNGVVDDSQLPKDRFSAERLKGVDSTLKIQPAKLEDSAVYLCASSSPRTERHTQYFGPGTRLTVL.

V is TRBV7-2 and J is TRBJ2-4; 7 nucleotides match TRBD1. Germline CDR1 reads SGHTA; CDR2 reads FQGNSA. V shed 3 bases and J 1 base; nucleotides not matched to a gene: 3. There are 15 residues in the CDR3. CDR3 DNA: TGTGCCAGCAGCTTCGACAGGGACGCCAAAAACATTCAGTACTTC. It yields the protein CASSFDRDAKNIQYF.

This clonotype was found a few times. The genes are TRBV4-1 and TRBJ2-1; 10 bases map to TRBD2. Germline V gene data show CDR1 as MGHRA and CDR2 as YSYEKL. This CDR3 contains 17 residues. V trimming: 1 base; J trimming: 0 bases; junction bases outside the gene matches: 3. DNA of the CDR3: TGCGCCAGCAGCCAAGCACTAGCGGGGATCTCCTACAATGAGCAGTTCTTC. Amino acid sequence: CASSQALAGISYNEQFF.

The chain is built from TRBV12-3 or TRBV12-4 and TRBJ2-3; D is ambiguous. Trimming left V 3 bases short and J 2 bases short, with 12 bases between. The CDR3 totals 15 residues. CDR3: CASSLQARYTDTQYF. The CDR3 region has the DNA TGTGCCAGCAGTTTGCAGGCTAGGTACACAGATACGCAGTATTTT.

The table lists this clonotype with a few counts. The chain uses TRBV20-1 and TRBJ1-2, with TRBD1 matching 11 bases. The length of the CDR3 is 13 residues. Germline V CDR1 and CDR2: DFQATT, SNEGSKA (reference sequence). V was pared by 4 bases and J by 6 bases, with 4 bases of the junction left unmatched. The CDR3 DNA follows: TGCAGTGCTACGGACAGGGGGCTGGATGGCTACACCTTC. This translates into CSATDRGLDGYTF.

The CDR3 reads CASSQDRGGWAFF. The CDR3 nucleotides are TGCGCCAGCAGCCAAGATAGGGGAGGGTGGGCTTTCTTT. The V call is TRBV4-3, the J call TRBJ1-1; a possible D gene is TRBD1 (5 bases). CDR3 length: 13 residues. Germline V gene sequence: CDR1 LGHNA, CDR2 YSLEER. The V and J ends lost 0 bases and 11 bases respectively, with 13 bases between them.

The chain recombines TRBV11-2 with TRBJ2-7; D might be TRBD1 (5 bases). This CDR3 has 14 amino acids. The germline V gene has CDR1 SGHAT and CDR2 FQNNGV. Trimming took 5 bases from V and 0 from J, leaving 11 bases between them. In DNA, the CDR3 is TGTGCCAGCAGCAGGGGCTCCCACTCCTACGAGCAGTACTTC. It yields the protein CASSRGSHSYEQYF.

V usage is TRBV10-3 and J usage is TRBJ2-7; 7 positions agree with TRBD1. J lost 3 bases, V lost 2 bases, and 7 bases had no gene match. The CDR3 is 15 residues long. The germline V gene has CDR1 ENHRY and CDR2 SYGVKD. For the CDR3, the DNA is TGTGCCATCAGTGAGAGGAACAGGGGATACTACGAGCAGTACTTC. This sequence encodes CAISERNRGYYEQYF.